A single TCR beta chain is shown here with its context. Its antigen is still unknown. Different DNA sequences within this sample yield the same CDR3. This specimen belongs to a study of pediatric ulcerative colitis. Overall study results and limits: Repertoires came from total lymphocyte DNA, so rare subsets like regulatory T cells may be missed. Blood-rectal clonal overlap within each person was significantly higher in ulcerative colitis patients than controls.

Rectal tissue came from one to two pinch biopsies taken at colonoscopy. The diagnostic colonoscopy in ulcerative colitis patients preceded any immunosuppressive treatment. Sequencing depth was up to 500,000 reads per sample. TCRdb's copy holds only in-frame clones and misses some; the assay was immunoSEQ multiplex PCR. The sample includes more than 15,000 clones, around 70% seen only once; the top ten take approximately 3.6%. In germline, CDR1 is SQVTM, CDR2 ANQGSEA. V was pared by 3 bases and J by 0 bases, with 11 bases between. The CDR3 spans 14 residues. The receptor's source is a girl aged 10 to 17 with moderate ulcerative colitis. The rearrangement joins TRBV29-1 to TRBJ1-2, with a tentative D call TRBD1 (5 bases). Sequenced: gut tissue. The DNA of the CDR3 is TGCAGCGTTGAGGGACGGGGCGCTAACTATGGCTACACCTTC. Translated, it gives CSVEGRGANYGYTF. Variable domain in full (rest from reference TRBV29-1 and TRBJ1-2): SAVISQKPSRDICQRGTSLTIQCQVDSQVTMMFWYRQQPGQSLTLIATANQGSEATYESGFVIDKFPISRPNLTFSTLTVSNMSPEDSSIYLCSVEGRGANYGYTFGSGTRLTVV.